The present TCR beta chain was sequenced within a study of T cells after yellow fever vaccination. Findings of the study overall: Clonotypes found in both CD4 and CD8 compartments made up a small share. It was the secondary response that reached its peak faster, day 5 versus 15, but it was weaker. The booster saw the reappearance of most primary-vaccination clones (roughly 96% CD4, around 88% CD8).

Notes on this clonotype: Its antigen is currently unknown.

Germline loops: CDR1 SSHAT, CDR2 FNYEAQ (reference sequence). The V and J ends lost 5 bases and 6 bases, in that order; junction bases with no gene match: 10. The length of the CDR3 is 14 residues. 5'RACE template switching produced TCR cDNA carrying a universal primer site and UMIs. TCRdb passed the 5' RACE reads through MiXCR, listing each CDR3 protein once. The sample has about 350,000 distinct CDR3 sequences; roughly 8.6% are singletons. The V call is TRBV7-7, the J call TRBJ2-7, with TRBD1 identical over 7 bases. The source material was PBMCs, sampled about 41 days after the first yellow fever vaccination. The sequence derives from a man between 18 and 29 years old who received the YFV17D yellow fever vaccine. CDR3 DNA: TGTGCCAGCAGCGGTTACAGGGGATCGTGCGAGCAGTACTTC. Translating it yields CASSGYRGSCEQYF.